This T cell receptor beta chain was recovered during a study of OX40 agonist ivuxolimab in advanced cancers. Study overall: Prior anti-PD-1, anti-PD-L1 or anti-CTLA-4 therapy was allowed; around 40% had some.

Produced via immunoSEQ multiplex PCR; TCRdb's table is partial and in-frame only. The table records about 49,000 clones, 65% to 90% of them present only once. About this clone itself: The antigen is not known.

Study-level results: With doses of 0.1 to 3.0 mg/kg, CD4+ and CD8+ blood T cells had undergone clonal expansion by week 6.

This clonotype was sampled from an adult with an advanced solid tumor such as melanoma, head and neck, liver or kidney cancer. Sequencing was performed on CD4+ or CD8+ T cells sorted from blood, taken in a trial of the OX40 agonist ivuxolimab.

The CDR3 loop is CASSSDRGWAENTEAFF. CDR3 DNA: TGTGCCAGCAGTTCGGACAGGGGATGGGCGGAGAATACTGAAGCTTTCTTT. The chain combines TRBV28 with TRBJ1-1, with 9 bases matching TRBD1. The CDR3 is made up of 17 amino acids. The ends lost 4 bases at V and 5 bases at J; junction bases unmatched: 14. Germline lookup yields CDR1 MDHEN and CDR2 SYDVKM.